The 18 T cell receptor beta chains listed next were all sequenced from one sample in a study of T cells expressing NK-cell markers. From the 5' RACE reads, TCRdb lists one entry per CDR3 protein and no DNA. The table lists 550,000 to 600,000 distinct CDR3 sequences, with approximately 3.6% in the top ten. Input material: blood T cells: a sorted CD56 or NKG2C T cell subset, CD4+ or CD8+ T cells, or bulk PBMC T cells (not recorded which). All receptors come from a man aged 18 to 35 in good health.

The chain is built from TRBV4-3 and TRBJ2-2; TCRdb returns TRBD1, unconfirmable since there is no DNA. The CDR3 sequence is 17 residues long. Germline lookup yields CDR1 LGHNA and CDR2 YSLEER. The CDR3 spells CASSQARAQVRTGELFF.

The chain combines TRBV7-9 with TRBJ1-1; TCRdb's D gene call, TRBD1, goes unchecked for lack of DNA. Germline V gives CDR1 SEHNR, CDR2 FQNEAQ (reference sequence). This CDR3 is built from 14 residues. CDR3 residues: CASSSSDRESEAFF.

This chain joins TRBV27 and TRBJ2-5; TCRdb's D gene call, TRBD2, goes unchecked for lack of DNA. The germline gives CDR1 MNHEY, CDR2 SMNVEV (reference sequence). This CDR3 has 16 residues. This CDR3 is CASRPQTSGRAETQYF.

This chain connects TRBV5-1 to TRBJ2-1. The CDR3 is made up of 14 amino acids. The V gene's germline CDR1 is SGHRS and CDR2 YFSETQ. The CDR3 region is CASSWLEYYNEQFF.

The chain combines TRBV19 with TRBJ1-3. CDR3 length: 18 amino acids. CDR1 and CDR2 (germline): LNHDA, SQIVND (reference sequence). CDR3 loop: CASTPPGVFTRLGNTIYF. Full variable domain (outside the CDR3, taken from reference TRBV19 and TRBJ1-3): DGGITQSPKYLFRKEGQNVTLSCEQNLNHDAMYWYRQDPGQGLRLIYYSQIVNDFQKGDIAEGYSVSREKKESFPLTVTSAQKNPTAFYLCASTPPGVFTRLGNTIYFGEGSWLTVV.

The chain carries TRBV5-1 and TRBJ2-4; the TCRdb call, TRBD1, lacks DNA for checking. The CDR3 totals 14 residues. The germline V gene has CDR1 SGHRS and CDR2 YFSETQ. CDR3 amino acids: CASSLGGQQNIQYF.

The J gene is TRBJ2-4, the V gene TRBV12-3 or TRBV12-4; without DNA, the TCRdb call of TRBD2 cannot be checked. CDR3 length: 15 residues. This CDR3 is CASHGGSLTKNIQYF.

The chain uses TRBV12-3 or TRBV12-4 and TRBJ2-3; TCRdb picks TRBD1, but there is no DNA to check that call. This CDR3 is 16 amino acids long. CDR3 protein: CASSLENRGATDTQYF.

The chain is built from TRBV20-1 and TRBJ2-5; TCRdb lists TRBD2, though no DNA is available to test this call. Germline CDR1 DFQATT, CDR2 SNEGSKA (reference sequence). This CDR3 is built from 13 residues. CDR3 sequence: CSVTSGSLGTQYF.

V gene TRBV11-2 combines with J gene TRBJ2-1; TCRdb selects TRBD2, and the lack of DNA leaves this call unchecked. Germline CDR1 is SGHAT and CDR2 is FQNNGV. The length of the CDR3 is 14 residues. The CDR3 here is CASSLSSGKNEQFF.

The rearrangement uses TRBV6-2 or TRBV6-3 and TRBJ2-5; TCRdb's assignment of TRBD2 cannot be checked, as there is no DNA. The CDR3 is made up of 16 amino acids. Germline CDR1 MNHEY, CDR2 SVGEGT. This CDR3 is CASSAPPSGRQETQYF.

This rearrangement joins TRBV7-9 to TRBJ2-5; TCRdb proposes TRBD1, but this gene call is untestable without DNA. The CDR3 contains 17 residues. Germline V lookup: CDR1 SEHNR, CDR2 FQNEAQ (reference sequence). The CDR3 sequence is CASSSPSFTGAQETQYF.

V and J are TRBV6-1 and TRBJ2-1; TCRdb designates TRBD2, a call that cannot be tested without DNA. Germline V gene sequence: CDR1 MNHNS, CDR2 SASEGT. This CDR3 spans 16 amino acids. CDR3 in amino acids: CASSPPGTPLINEQFF.

The chain joins TRBV20-1 to TRBJ2-5; the TCRdb call, TRBD1, lacks DNA for checking. The CDR3 loop spans 16 amino acids. Germline lookup yields CDR1 DFQATT and CDR2 SNEGSKA (reference sequence). The CDR3: CSARDILGGVRETQYF.

The V and J genes are TRBV7-8 and TRBJ2-7. Looked up from germline, CDR1 is SGHVS and CDR2 is FQNEAQ. The CDR3 extends over 14 amino acids. The chain's CDR3 is CASSFLGSSYEQYF.

V usage is TRBV25-1 and J usage is TRBJ2-6; TCRdb selects TRBD2, and the lack of DNA leaves this call unchecked. This CDR3 contains 19 residues. Germline V lookup: CDR1 MGHDK, CDR2 SYGVNS. The CDR3 sequence is CASSGPGRVLPSGANVLTF.

The chain joins TRBV11-2 to TRBJ2-7; TCRdb returns TRBD2, unconfirmable since there is no DNA. Germline V gives CDR1 SGHAT, CDR2 FQNNGV. The CDR3 is made up of 15 amino acids. The CDR3 reads CASSSPSGRNHEQYF. Combining the CDR3 with reference TRBV11-2 and TRBJ2-7 gives the whole variable domain EAGVAQSPRYKIIEKRQSVAFWCNPISGHATLYWYQQILGQGPKLLIQFQNNGVVDDSQLPKDRFSAERLKGVDSTLKIQPAKLEDSAVYLCASSSPSGRNHEQYFGPGTRLTVT.

The rearrangement joins TRBV5-1 to TRBJ2-3; the D gene TCRdb calls, TRBD1, cannot be checked with no DNA. Germline V gene data show CDR1 as SGHRS and CDR2 as YFSETQ. The CDR3 is made up of 15 amino acids. The CDR3 reads CASSRDQQGSDTQYF.